The 8 T cell receptor beta chains in this list originate from one sample, sequenced in a study of cytomegalovirus exposure and HLA in healthy donors (dated by TCRdb to about 2017). Library preparation used the immunoSEQ multiplex PCR assay. The multiplex PCR relied on a mix of 60 forward primers for TCR Vbeta segments and 13 reverse primers for TCR Jbeta segments. Drawn from immuneACCESS, this table holds only the in-frame rearrangements with V and J called that TCRdb kept. Clones are partly lost; checked studies trace under half to an unresolved V gene and leave the rest unexplained. This sample gives some 85,000 clones in total; about 78% of them show up just once. The ten top clones hold 5.5% to 7% of the sample. The sample was PBMCs. The receptor source for this set is a man between 18 and 35 years old in good health and CMV-seropositive.

J is TRBJ2-7 and V is TRBV5-1, with TRBD1 as a possible D gene (5 bases). The CDR3 runs to 14 residues. V was shortened by 0 bases and J by 4 bases, with 11 bases between the two germline ends. Germline V gene data show CDR1 as SGHRS and CDR2 as YFSETQ. Here the CDR3 reads CASSLAQGGYEQYF. The CDR3 region has the DNA TGCGCCAGCAGCTTGGCGCAGGGTGGTTACGAGCAGTACTTC.

A remark on this clone: The junction shows a germline mismatch at one end, possibly a read error. The rearrangement joins TRBV15 to TRBJ1-3, with 7 bases aligning to TRBD1. The CDR3 loop spans 15 amino acids. Germline V gene sequence: CDR1 LNHNV, CDR2 YYDKDF (reference sequence). The CDR3 loop reads CATSRDRVSGNTIYF. CDR3 in DNA: TGTGCCACCAGCCGAGACAGGGTATCCGGAAACACCATATATTTT.

V and J are TRBV11-2 and TRBJ1-1, with D tentatively TRBD1 (5 bases). CDR1 and CDR2 (germline): SGHAT, FQNNGV. The CDR3 consists of 14 residues. V lost 5 bases, J lost 4 bases, and 14 bases lay in between. CDR3 amino acids: CASSPVWGRTEAFF. DNA of the CDR3: TGTGCCAGCAGCCCCGTCTGGGGCCGCACTGAAGCTTTCTTT.

This chain links TRBV5-1 with TRBJ2-7; D unclear. The CDR3 has 12 amino acids. V was pared by 5 bases and J by 3 bases, with 9 bases between. Germline V gene lookup returns CDR1 SGHRS and CDR2 YFSETQ. The CDR3 coding sequence is TGCGCCAGCAGTTTCGACAACTACGAGCAGTACTTC. Translating it yields CASSFDNYEQYF.

The rearrangement links TRBV15 to TRBJ2-7, with 8 bases identical to TRBD1. Germline V lookup: CDR1 LNHNV, CDR2 YYDKDF (reference sequence). This CDR3 contains 15 residues. V trimming: 5 bases; J trimming: 3 bases; junction bases outside the gene matches: 9. CDR3 loop: CATSPRPGGYYEQYF. CDR3 nucleotide sequence: TGTGCCACCAGCCCCCGGCCAGGGGGCTACTACGAGCAGTACTTC. Filled out from reference TRBV15 and TRBJ2-7, the complete variable domain reads DAMVIQNPRYQVTQFGKPVTLSCSQTLNHNVMYWYQQKSSQAPKLLFHYYDKDFNNEADTPDNFQSRRPNTSFCFLDIRSPGLGDTAMYLCATSPRPGGYYEQYFGPGTRLTVT.

In this sample, this clone turned up once. CDR3 DNA sequence: TGTGCCAGCAGCCCCCCGACAGGAGGAAAAGGAGAAAAACTGTTTTTT. Its protein product is CASSPPTGGKGEKLFF. The gene calls are TRBV7-9 and TRBJ1-4, with a possible D match to TRBD1 (6 bases). The CDR3 is 16 residues long. V was clipped by 5 bases and J by 8 bases, with 21 bases between them. Germline loops: CDR1 SEHNR, CDR2 FQNEAQ (reference sequence). Variable domain in full (rest from reference TRBV7-9 and TRBJ1-4): DTGVSQNPRHKITKRGQNVTFRCDPISEHNRLYWYRQTLGQGPEFLTYFQNEAQLEKSRLLSDRFSAERPKGSFSTLEIQRTEQGDSAMYLCASSPPTGGKGEKLFFGSGTQLSVL.

The chain recombines TRBV29-1 with TRBJ2-7; 7 bases map to TRBD1. This CDR3 has 13 amino acids. Germline CDR1 reads SQVTM; CDR2 reads ANQGSEA. V lost 2 bases and J lost 2; bases outside the gene matches: 3. This chain's CDR3 is CSVEKGGPYEQYF. CDR3 in DNA: TGCAGCGTTGAAAAAGGGGGCCCCTACGAGCAGTACTTC.

DNA of the CDR3: TGTGCCAGCAGTTTATCACGGAATCAGCCCCAGCATTTT. This gives the protein CASSLSRNQPQHF. The genes are TRBV27 and TRBJ1-5, with no clear D. This CDR3 has 13 residues. The V gene's germline CDR1 is MNHEY and CDR2 SMNVEV (reference sequence). V was pared by 0 bases and J by 4 bases, with 4 bases between.